This TCR beta chain is drawn from a study of PD-1 blockade in classical Hodgkin lymphoma. Here immunoSEQ multiplex PCR was the method, and the copy in TCRdb shows in-frame clones only, minus some. The sample carries about 11,000 clones, nearly 80% recorded once. The CDR3 is 15 residues long. Germline CDR1 SGHTA, CDR2 FQGNSA. With V trimmed by 5 bases and J by 3 bases, 9 bases remained unmatched. For this clone: The target antigen is unknown.

Autologous stem cell transplantation was followed by relapse in every patient, and brentuximab vedotin exposure varied. Study results and caveats: Newly diagnosed patients reportedly trailed healthy donors in baseline TCR diversity.

The sequence was obtained from a human donor with classical Hodgkin lymphoma. The sequenced sample was peripheral blood mononuclear cells (PBMCs), obtained before the second cycle of nivolumab. V gene TRBV7-2 combines with J gene TRBJ2-7; 8 bases line up with TRBD2. CDR3 protein: CASSPGGDHFYEQYF. CDR3 coding DNA: TGTGCCAGCAGCCCCGGGGGGGATCACTTCTACGAGCAGTACTTC.